These T cell receptor beta chains were read from a single sample in a study of post-analysis software for immune sequencing data. TCRdb recomputed calls from the PCR reads with MiXCR, one row per CDR3 protein. The table shows approximately 630,000 distinct CDR3 sequences, with 59% occurring only once. Sequencing was done on a sample of blood. All receptors come from a girl aged 2 to 9 with multiple sclerosis. Both conserved end residues are part of each CDR3. A D gene is named only where the DNA matches it firmly. Size tells how often a clone was seen (once, few, many) or the class of an expanded clone, and some rows leave it out.

>TRBJ2-7|-|TRBD1|TRBV14
TGTGCCAGCAGCCAAGATTCGGGACAGGGGTACTACGAGCAGTACTTC
CASSQDSGQGYYEQYF
>TRBJ2-3|-|TRBD2|TRBV9
TGTGCCAGCAGCGTACGGGGGGAACATAGCACAGATACGCAGTATTTT
CASSVRGEHSTDTQYF
>TRBJ1-2|-|-|TRBV6-1
TGTGCCAGCAGTGGCCCGGACCCGAATAGGAGAAACTATGGCTACACCTTC
CASSGPDPNRRNYGYTF
>TRBJ1-2|-|-|TRBV5-1
TGCGCCAGCAGAGGGGAACAGCTATATGGCTACACCTTC
CASRGEQLYGYTF
>TRBJ2-7|-|-|TRBV7-9
TGTGCCAGCAGCCAGGCGTCGGGGGCGGGATACGAGCAGTACTTC
CASSQASGAGYEQYF
>TRBJ2-2|-|-|TRBV5-1
TGCGCCAGCAGCTTGGACTTCATTAACACCGGGGAGCGGTTTTTT
CASSLDFINTGERFF
>TRBJ2-7|-|TRBD1|TRBV4-2
TGTGCCAGCAGACCTACAGGGGGGAACGAGCAGTACTTC
CASRPTGGNEQYF
>TRBJ2-3|-|-|TRBV29-1
TGCAGCGTTGAAGAGGCGGGATCAAGGGATACGCAGTATTTT
CSVEEAGSRDTQYF
>TRBJ2-7|-|-|TRBV6-2/TRBV6-3
TGTGCCAGCAGTTGGAGCGAACGAGAGCAGTACTTC
CASSWSEREQYF
>TRBJ1-3|few|-|TRBV6-1
TGTGCCAGCACCCTAGGTGTCGCCTCTGGAAACACCATATATTTT
CASTLGVASGNTIYF
>TRBJ2-5|few|-|TRBV11-2
TGTGCCAGCAGCTATGGTCGGACGGGGGTACAGACCCAGTACTTC
CASSYGRTGVQTQYF
>TRBJ2-3|-|-|TRBV20-1
TGCAGTGCCGAAAGCCAGGGGCGAGATACACAGTATTTT
CSAESQGRDTQYF
>TRBJ2-3|-|TRBD2|TRBV7-9
TGTGCCAGCAGCAGAACGGGACTAGCGGACACAGATACGCAGTATTTT
CASSRTGLADTDTQYF
>TRBJ2-7|-|TRBD2|TRBV5-5
TGTGCCAGTCTAGCGGGGGCCGAAGAGCCCCAGTACTTC
CASLAGAEEPQYF
>TRBJ2-7|-|TRBD2|TRBV20-1
TGCAGTGCTAGGGTGCTGGCGGGAGGGCCTTCAGGCGAGCAGTACTTC
CSARVLAGGPSGEQYF
>TRBJ2-7|once|-|TRBV29-1
TGCAGCGTTTCCCATCAGGGGCGACACGAGCAGTACTTC
CSVSHQGRHEQYF
>TRBJ2-1|few|-|TRBV5-5
TGTGCCAGCAGCTTGTGGTCCGGGAATGAGCAGTTCTTC
CASSLWSGNEQFF